A single sample is the source of the 27 T cell receptor beta chains below, sequenced in a study of cytomegalovirus exposure and HLA in healthy donors. Both 60 Vbeta primers and 13 Jbeta primers went into the PCR. Produced via immunoSEQ multiplex PCR; TCRdb's table is partial and in-frame only. The data hold a few hundred thousand clones, with 92% observed a single time. Input material: PBMCs. These receptor sequences come from a girl aged 2-10 years in good health and CMV-seronegative.

On this clone: One end of the junction fails to match germline, which may point to a read error. This rearrangement joins TRBV7-9 to TRBJ1-4, with 8 bases that match TRBD1. The CDR3 length is 12 residues. Per the germline V gene, CDR1 is SEHNR and CDR2 is FQNEAQ (reference sequence). CDR3 region: CSSSLDREGLFF. CDR3 in DNA: TGTTCCAGCAGCCTGGACAGGGAAGGACTGTTTTTT. Looking up the rest from reference TRBV7-9 and TRBJ1-4 gives the full variable domain: DTGVSQNPRHKITKRGQNVTFRCDPISEHNRLYWYRQTLGQGPEFLTYFQNEAQLEKSRLLSDRFSAERPKGSFSTLEIQRTEQGDSAMYLCSSSLDREGLFFGSGTQLSVL.

V gene TRBV6-1 combines with J gene TRBJ2-2; 7 positions agree with TRBD1. The length of the CDR3 is 15 residues. The ends lost 5 bases at V and 8 bases at J; junction bases unmatched: 11. In germline, CDR1 is MNHNS, CDR2 SASEGT. CDR3 in DNA: TGTGCCAGCAGTCACACGACAGGGAGTTATGGGGAGCTGTTTTTT. It encodes CASSHTTGSYGELFF.

With respect to this clone: This specimen includes other DNA sequences encoding the same CDR3. The chain joins TRBV6-5 to TRBJ2-1; TRBD1 might be the D (6 bases). This CDR3 is built from 15 residues. With 3 bases removed from V and 5 bases from J, the gap between germline ends came to 14 bases. The germline V gene has CDR1 MNHEY and CDR2 SVGAGI. CDR3: CASSYGAGVHNEQFF. The CDR3 DNA follows: TGTGCCAGCAGTTATGGGGCAGGGGTACACAATGAGCAGTTCTTC.

The chain joins TRBV5-6 to TRBJ2-7, with TRBD2 identical over 13 bases. Germline V gene sequence: CDR1 SGHDT, CDR2 YYEEEE. V lost 0 bases and J lost 1; bases outside the gene matches: 7. The CDR3 contains 18 residues. DNA for the CDR3: TGTGCCAGCAGCTTGGCCGGGAGGACTAGCGGGAGTTCCTACGAGCAGTACTTC. As protein: CASSLAGRTSGSSYEQYF.

The chain joins TRBV5-1 to TRBJ1-6; tentatively, D is TRBD1 (6 bases). The CDR3 length is 18 residues. Between the trimmed V and J ends, which lost 3 bases and 0 bases, there was a span of 16 bases. The germline CDR1 and CDR2 sequences are SGHRS and YFSETQ. This CDR3 reads CASSSGQSSSSYNSPLHF. For the CDR3, the DNA is TGCGCCAGCAGCTCCGGACAGTCCTCAAGCTCCTATAATTCACCCCTCCACTTT.

The chain has TRBV7-9 and TRBJ2-7; D uncertain. Deletions cut 6 bases from V and 2 bases from J, with 14 bases between. The CDR3 has 14 amino acids. Germline loops: CDR1 SEHNR, CDR2 FQNEAQ (reference sequence). DNA for the CDR3: TGTGCCAGCAGTCCCGCCAGTAATACCTACGAGCAGTACTTC. Protein: CASSPASNTYEQYF. Variable domain in full (rest from reference TRBV7-9 and TRBJ2-7): DTGVSQNPRHKITKRGQNVTFRCDPISEHNRLYWYRQTLGQGPEFLTYFQNEAQLEKSRLLSDRFSAERPKGSFSTLEIQRTEQGDSAMYLCASSPASNTYEQYFGPGTRLTVT.

The J gene is TRBJ2-6, the V gene TRBV7-9, with a weak D call TRBD1 (6 bases). The CDR3 has 19 amino acids. V dropped 3 bases and J dropped 1 base, with 19 bases sitting between them. Germline assignment: CDR1 SEHNR and CDR2 FQNEAQ (reference sequence). DNA for the CDR3: TGTGCCAGCAGCTTGGGGGTTGGGACATGGGATTCTGGGGCCAACGTCCTGACTTTC. It yields the protein CASSLGVGTWDSGANVLTF.

Written as DNA, the CDR3 is TGCGCCAGCAGCGGAGGACAGGGTATTGGCTACACCTTC. Amino acid sequence: CASSGGQGIGYTF. V and J are TRBV5-1 and TRBJ1-2, with 8 bases identical to TRBD1. Germline CDR1 SGHRS, CDR2 YFSETQ. Germline trimming cut 4 bases from V and 7 bases from J; bases unmatched to any gene: 6. The CDR3 consists of 13 residues.

The chain has TRBV27 and TRBJ2-7; the D gene is possibly TRBD2 (6 bases). CDR3 length: 14 amino acids. Germline-derived CDR1 and CDR2 are MNHEY and SMNVEV (reference sequence). Trimming took off 2 bases at V and 5 bases at J, with 13 bases between the two ends. CDR3 sequence reads: CASSLIRGMHEQYF. The CDR3 DNA reads as TGTGCCAGCAGTTTAATTCGGGGGATGCACGAGCAGTACTTC.

The gene calls are TRBV19 and TRBJ1-4; D gene ambiguous. The CDR3 runs to 14 residues. The V gene's germline CDR1 is LNHDA and CDR2 SQIVND (reference sequence). V was shortened by 7 bases and J by 3 bases, with 12 bases between the two germline ends. CDR3 DNA sequence: TGTGCCAGTAAGAGGGAACTGTCTAATGAAAAACTGTTTTTT. This encodes CASKRELSNEKLFF.

The chain couples TRBV4-2 to TRBJ2-1, with D possibly TRBD2 on 6 matching bases. The CDR3 length is 16 residues. Germline lookup yields CDR1 LGHNA and CDR2 YNFKEQ. V shed 7 bases and J shed 0 bases, with 16 bases lying between them. The CDR3 DNA is TGTGCCAGCACCTCGGGGGTTTCGAGCTCCTACAATGAGCAGTTCTTC. It is translated as CASTSGVSSSYNEQFF.

The V call is TRBV4-1, the J call TRBJ2-1, with 9 positions matching TRBD2. CDR1 and CDR2 (germline): MGHRA, YSYEKL. This CDR3 has 15 amino acids. With V trimmed by 0 bases and J by 9 bases, 6 bases remained unmatched. CDR3 nucleotide sequence: TGCGCCAGCAGCCAAGAGACTAGCGGTTATAGTGAGCAGTTCTTC. Its translation: CASSQETSGYSEQFF.

This chain joins TRBV11-2 and TRBJ1-4, with TRBD1 matching 8 bases. This CDR3 spans 14 amino acids. V was pared by 1 base and J by 5 bases, with 0 bases of the junction left unmatched. The V gene's germline CDR1 is SGHAT and CDR2 FQNNGV. The CDR3 loop is CASSLGTGNEKLFF. As DNA, the CDR3 is TGTGCCAGCAGCTTAGGGACAGGGAATGAAAAACTGTTTTTT. The entire variable domain, with the rest obtained from reference TRBV11-2 and TRBJ1-4, is as follows: EAGVAQSPRYKIIEKRQSVAFWCNPISGHATLYWYQQILGQGPKLLIQFQNNGVVDDSQLPKDRFSAERLKGVDSTLKIQPAKLEDSAVYLCASSLGTGNEKLFFGSGTQLSVL.

The chain couples TRBV27 to TRBJ1-2; tentatively, D is TRBD1 (6 bases). V lost 5 bases and J 2 bases, leaving 12 bases between the germline ends. Germline CDR1 is MNHEY and CDR2 is SMNVEV (reference sequence). The CDR3 runs 14 residues. The CDR3 here is CASSPHRENYGYTF. In DNA, the CDR3 is TGTGCCAGCAGTCCCCACAGGGAAAACTATGGCTACACCTTC.

J is TRBJ2-7 and V is TRBV29-1; TRBD1 agrees at 7 bases. After removal of 7 bases from V and 5 bases from J, the junction contained 5 bases not matched to a gene. Germline V gene lookup returns CDR1 SQVTM and CDR2 ANQGSEA. This CDR3 has 11 amino acids. The chain's CDR3 is CSAHRGDEQYF. The CDR3 nucleotides read TGCAGCGCCCACAGGGGTGACGAGCAGTACTTC.

This sequence joins TRBV27 and TRBJ2-1; 7 bases fit TRBD2. The CDR3 runs 15 residues. Germline V gene lookup returns CDR1 MNHEY and CDR2 SMNVEV (reference sequence). Trimming at V came to 6 bases and at J to 0 bases, leaving 5 bases not matched to a gene. CDR3 residues: CASRLAVSSYNEQFF. The CDR3 nucleotides read TGTGCCAGCAGGCTAGCGGTAAGCTCCTACAATGAGCAGTTCTTC.

This clone was recorded only once. This chain links TRBV15 with TRBJ2-7; D is possibly TRBD1 (5 bases). The V gene lost 3 bases and the J gene lost 0 bases, with 12 bases spanning the gap. The CDR3 covers 15 residues. The germline gives CDR1 LNHNV, CDR2 YYDKDF (reference sequence). CDR3 sequence: CATSRVDTYSYEQYF. The DNA for the CDR3 is TGTGCCACCAGCAGGGTGGACACATACTCCTACGAGCAGTACTTC.

V and J are TRBV6-6 and TRBJ1-1, with TRBD1 matching over 9 bases. This CDR3 comprises 16 residues. V was clipped by 5 bases and J by 0 bases; unmatched bases: 7. The V gene's germline CDR1 is MNHNY and CDR2 SVGAGI (reference sequence). CDR3 protein: CASSKTGTGLNTEAFF. DNA for the CDR3: TGTGCCAGCAGTAAGACCGGGACAGGGCTGAACACTGAAGCTTTCTTT.

The rearrangement joins TRBV27 to TRBJ2-4; TRBD2 matches 8 bases. This CDR3 region has 15 residues. Germline V gives CDR1 MNHEY, CDR2 SMNVEV (reference sequence). The trim removed 8 bases at V and 1 base at J, leaving 7 bases unmatched. CDR3 bases: TGTGCCAGCTGGGCGGGAGGTTTGGCCAAAAACATTCAGTACTTC. This gives the protein CASWAGGLAKNIQYF.

Points on this clone: An end of the junction does not agree with germline; a read error may underlie this. The CDR3 DNA sequence: TGTTCCAGCAGCTTAGGGTGGGGGGGCTCCTACAATGAGCAGTTCTTC. It is translated as CSSSLGWGGSYNEQFF. J is TRBJ2-1 and V is TRBV7-9; 7 bases agree with TRBD2. The CDR3 is 16 amino acids. Germline-derived CDR1 and CDR2 are SEHNR and FQNEAQ (reference sequence).

The chain employs TRBV30 and TRBJ1-2; D is unresolved. Trimming left V 2 bases short and J 8 bases short, with 18 bases between. Germline CDR1 and CDR2: GTSNPN and SVGIG (reference sequence). The CDR3 is 14 amino acids. The CDR3 nucleotides are TGTGCCTGGAGTATTGGCCTTACAGTGCGCGGCTACACCTTC. Translation: CAWSIGLTVRGYTF.

The J gene is TRBJ2-1, the V gene TRBV6-5; 12 nucleotides line up with TRBD2. The CDR3 is made up of 16 amino acids. Losses at the gene ends were 0 bases for V and 6 bases for J; bases not matched to a gene: 3. Germline V gives CDR1 MNHEY, CDR2 SVGAGI. CDR3 sequence reads: CASSYSPSGGANEQFF. In DNA, the CDR3 is TGTGCCAGCAGTTACTCCCCTAGCGGGGGGGCCAATGAGCAGTTCTTC.

To note about this clone: This specimen includes other DNA sequences encoding the same CDR3. The chain has TRBV7-6 and TRBJ2-7; D possibly corresponds to TRBD2 (6 bases). Germline CDR1 and CDR2: SGHVS and FNYEAQ. V gave up 1 base and J gave up 4 bases, with 11 bases separating them. The CDR3 extends over 14 amino acids. CDR3 DNA sequence: TGTGCCAGCAGCTTAGGTGTGGCGGGGTACGAGCAGTACTTC. Protein product: CASSLGVAGYEQYF.

This chain links TRBV30 with TRBJ1-3; 7 nucleotides line up with TRBD1. V lost 6 bases, J lost 2 bases, and 4 bases stayed unmatched. Germline V gene data show CDR1 as GTSNPN and CDR2 as SVGIG (reference sequence). This CDR3 is 13 amino acids long. The CDR3 DNA is TGTGCCTGTATACAGGGGCCTGGAAACACCATATATTTT. It encodes CACIQGPGNTIYF. Complete variable domain (other parts from reference TRBV30 and TRBJ1-3): SQTIHQWPATLVQPVGSPLSLECTVEGTSNPNLYWYRQAAGRGLQLLFYSVGIGQISSEVPQNLSASRPQDRQFILSSKKLLLSDSGFYLCACIQGPGNTIYFGEGSWLTVV.

This clone was picked up a small number of times. This sequence joins TRBV28 and TRBJ1-1; D ambiguous. Trimming pared 7 bases from V and 1 base from J, leaving 13 bases between. Germline CDR1 and CDR2: MDHEN and SYDVKM. The length of the CDR3 is 14 residues. CDR3 coding DNA: TGTGCCAGCATGGGCGTCGGAGGGAACACTGAAGCTTTCTTT. Protein product: CASMGVGGNTEAFF.

The chain joins TRBV5-1 to TRBJ1-5, with 8 bases lining up with TRBD1. The length of the CDR3 is 16 residues. The ends lost 5 bases at V and 3 bases at J; junction bases unmatched: 10. The germline gives CDR1 SGHRS, CDR2 YFSETQ. The CDR3 bases are TGCGCCAGCAGTCTTGGCCTACAGGGGGACAATCAGCCCCAGCATTTT. Amino acids: CASSLGLQGDNQPQHF.

The J gene is TRBJ1-3, the V gene TRBV18, with TRBD1 matching 9 bases. The junction had 6 bases not matched to a gene; V was cut back by 6 bases and J by 6 bases. The CDR3 is made up of 14 amino acids. CDR1 is KGHSH, CDR2 LQKENI, per germline. CDR3 in amino acids: CASSNRGLENTIYF. CDR3 DNA sequence: TGTGCCAGCTCCAACAGGGGGCTGGAAAACACCATATATTTT.